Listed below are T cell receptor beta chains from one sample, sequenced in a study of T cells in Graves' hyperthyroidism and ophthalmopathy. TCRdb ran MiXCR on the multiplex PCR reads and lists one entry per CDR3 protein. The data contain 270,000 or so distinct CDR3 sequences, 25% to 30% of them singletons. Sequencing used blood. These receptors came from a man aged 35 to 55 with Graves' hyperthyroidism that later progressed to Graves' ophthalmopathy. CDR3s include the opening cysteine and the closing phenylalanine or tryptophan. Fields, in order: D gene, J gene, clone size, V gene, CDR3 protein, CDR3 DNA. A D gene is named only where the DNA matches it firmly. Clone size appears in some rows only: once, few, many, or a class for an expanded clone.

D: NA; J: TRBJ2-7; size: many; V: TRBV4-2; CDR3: CASSQPVPYEQYF; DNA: TGTGCCAGCAGCCAACCGGTACCCTACGAGCAGTACTTC
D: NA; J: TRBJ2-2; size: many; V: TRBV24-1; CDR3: CATAGTPDTGELFF; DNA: TGTGCCACCGCCGGGACTCCGGACACCGGGGAGCTGTTTTTT
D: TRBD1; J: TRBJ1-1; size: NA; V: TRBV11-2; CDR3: CASRKLRTGRNTEAFF; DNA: TGTGCCAGCAGGAAGCTTCGGACAGGGCGGAACACTGAAGCTTTCTTT
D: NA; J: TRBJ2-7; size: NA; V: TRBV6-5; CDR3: CASSYQVSYEQYF; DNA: TGTGCCAGCAGTTACCAGGTCTCCTACGAGCAGTACTTC
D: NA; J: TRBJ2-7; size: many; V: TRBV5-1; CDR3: CASSLDAGQHYEQYF; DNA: TGCGCCAGCAGCTTAGACGCTGGGCAGCACTACGAGCAGTACTTC
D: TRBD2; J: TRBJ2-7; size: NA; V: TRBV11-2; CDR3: CASSFDAGGPGEQYF; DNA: TGTGCCAGCAGCTTTGATGCGGGAGGGCCAGGGGAGCAGTACTTC
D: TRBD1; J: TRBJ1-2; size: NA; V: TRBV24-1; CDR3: CATSAFVRGRRGYTF; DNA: TGTGCCACCAGTGCCTTCGTCAGGGGGCGGCGCGGCTACACCTTC
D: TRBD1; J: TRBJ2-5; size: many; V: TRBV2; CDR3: CASSRDRRGETQYF; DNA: TGTGCCAGCAGCCGGGACAGGAGGGGCGAGACCCAGTACTTC
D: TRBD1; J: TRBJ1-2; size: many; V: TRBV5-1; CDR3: CASSLSGTANYGYTF; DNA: TGCGCCAGCAGCTTGAGCGGGACAGCTAACTATGGCTACACCTTC
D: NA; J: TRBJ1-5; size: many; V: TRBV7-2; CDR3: CASSLGSGPNQPQHF; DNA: TGTGCCAGCAGCTTGGGGTCAGGCCCTAATCAGCCCCAGCATTTT
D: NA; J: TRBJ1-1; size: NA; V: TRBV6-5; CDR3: CASSYDRRQNTEAFF; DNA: TGTGCCAGCAGTTACGACAGGCGGCAGAACACTGAAGCTTTCTTT
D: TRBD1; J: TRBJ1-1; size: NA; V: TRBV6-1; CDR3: CASSEPWGRGRDTEAFF; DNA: TGTGCCAGCAGTGAACCCTGGGGCAGGGGGAGGGACACTGAAGCTTTCTTT
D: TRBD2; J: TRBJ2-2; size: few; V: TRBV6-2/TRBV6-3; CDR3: CASSLAREGSNTGELFF; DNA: TGTGCCAGCAGCCTTGCGCGGGAGGGCTCGAACACCGGGGAGCTGTTTTTT
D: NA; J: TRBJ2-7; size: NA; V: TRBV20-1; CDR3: CSAEGVTLGAGREQYF; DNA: TGCAGTGCTGAAGGGGTCACCTTGGGCGCCGGGAGAGAGCAGTACTTC
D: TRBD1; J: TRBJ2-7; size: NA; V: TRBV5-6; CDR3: CASSSGTGAYTYEQYF; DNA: TGTGCCAGCAGCTCCGGGACAGGAGCCTACACCTACGAGCAGTACTTC
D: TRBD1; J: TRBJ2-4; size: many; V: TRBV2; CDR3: CASSGDRGINIQYF; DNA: TGTGCCAGCAGTGGAGACAGGGGGATAAACATTCAGTACTTC
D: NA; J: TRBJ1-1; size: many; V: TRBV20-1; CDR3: CSATGLDSLNTEAFF; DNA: TGCAGTGCTACAGGACTAGACAGCCTGAACACTGAAGCTTTCTTT
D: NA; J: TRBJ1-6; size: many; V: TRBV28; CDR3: CASRYRSVSSSPLHF; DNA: TGTGCCAGCAGATACCGGTCGGTCTCGAGTTCACCCCTCCACTTT
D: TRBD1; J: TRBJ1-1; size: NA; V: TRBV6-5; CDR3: CASSYTGTGWNTEAFF; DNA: TGTGCCAGCAGTTACACGGGGACAGGGTGGAACACTGAAGCTTTCTTT
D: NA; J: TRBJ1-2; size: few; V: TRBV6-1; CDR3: CASSLDSIPGYTF; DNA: TGTGCCAGCAGTCTGGACAGCATCCCAGGCTACACCTTC
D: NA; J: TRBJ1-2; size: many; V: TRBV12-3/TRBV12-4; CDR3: CASTGVQYGYTF; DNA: TGTGCCAGCACGGGCGTCCAGTATGGCTACACCTTC
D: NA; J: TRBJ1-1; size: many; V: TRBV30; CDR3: CAWLRQGNEAFF; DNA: TGTGCCTGGCTTCGGCAGGGAAATGAAGCTTTCTTT
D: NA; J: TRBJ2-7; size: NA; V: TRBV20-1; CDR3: CSARDGRGTYEQYF; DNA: TGCAGTGCTAGAGACGGCAGGGGAACCTACGAGCAGTACTTC
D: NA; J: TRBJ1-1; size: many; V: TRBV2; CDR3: CASLTQSEAFF; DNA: TGTGCCAGTTTGACCCAATCTGAAGCTTTCTTT
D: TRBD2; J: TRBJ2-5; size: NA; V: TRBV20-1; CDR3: CSASPSGTLYF; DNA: TGCAGTGCGAGTCCCAGCGGGACCTTGTACTTC
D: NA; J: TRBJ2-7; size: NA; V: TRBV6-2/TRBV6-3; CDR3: CASSYSASAKGGYF; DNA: TGTGCCAGCAGTTACTCTGCTAGCGCGAAAGGCGGGTACTTC
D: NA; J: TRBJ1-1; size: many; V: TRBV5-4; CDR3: CASSLSKQGNTEAFF; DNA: TGTGCCAGCAGCTTATCAAAACAGGGAAACACTGAAGCTTTCTTT
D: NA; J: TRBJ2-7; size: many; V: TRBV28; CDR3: CASSFRADYEQYF; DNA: TGTGCCAGCAGTTTCCGAGCGGACTACGAGCAGTACTTC
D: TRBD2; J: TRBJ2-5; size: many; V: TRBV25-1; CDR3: CASSVPPGLAEETQYF; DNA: TGTGCCAGCAGTGTTCCACCGGGACTAGCGGAAGAGACCCAGTACTTC
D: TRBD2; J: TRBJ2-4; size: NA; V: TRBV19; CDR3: CASSIGGASKNIQYF; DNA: TGTGCCAGTAGTATCGGGGGGGCCTCCAAAAACATTCAGTACTTC
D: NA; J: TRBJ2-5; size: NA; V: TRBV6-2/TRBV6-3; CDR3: CASSWGAIQETQYF; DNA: TGTGCCAGCAGCTGGGGGGCTATCCAAGAGACCCAGTACTTC
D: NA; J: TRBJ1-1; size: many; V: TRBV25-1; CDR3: CASAGGVNTEAFF; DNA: TGTGCCAGCGCCGGGGGCGTGAACACTGAAGCTTTCTTT
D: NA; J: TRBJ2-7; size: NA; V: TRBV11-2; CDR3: CASSLGGPNYEQYF; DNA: TGTGCCAGCAGCTTAGGAGGACCTAACTACGAGCAGTACTTC
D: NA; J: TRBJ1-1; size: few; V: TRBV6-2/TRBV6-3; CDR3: CASSYTPSGLPNTEAFF; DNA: TGTGCCAGCAGCTACACCCCATCCGGACTACCGAACACTGAAGCTTTCTTT
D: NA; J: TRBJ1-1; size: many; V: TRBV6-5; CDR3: CASSYSDRNTEAFF; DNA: TGTGCCAGCAGTTACTCCGACAGAAACACTGAAGCTTTCTTT
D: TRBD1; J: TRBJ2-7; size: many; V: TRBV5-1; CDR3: CASSLSGTGFGDEQYF; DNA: TGCGCCAGCAGCTTATCCGGGACAGGGTTCGGCGACGAGCAGTACTTC
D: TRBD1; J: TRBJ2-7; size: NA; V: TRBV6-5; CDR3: CASSYSWTGEGEQYF; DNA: TGTGCCAGCAGTTACTCCTGGACAGGTGAAGGGGAGCAGTACTTC
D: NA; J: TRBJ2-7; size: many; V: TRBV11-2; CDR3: CASSEGGEQYF; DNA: TGTGCCAGCAGTGAGGGGGGCGAGCAGTACTTC
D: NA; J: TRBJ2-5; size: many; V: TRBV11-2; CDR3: CASSFPGLETQYF; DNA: TGTGCCAGCAGCTTTCCGGGATTGGAGACCCAGTACTTC
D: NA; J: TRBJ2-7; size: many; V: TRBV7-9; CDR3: CASSQTDGYEQYF; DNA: TGTGCCAGCAGCCAAACCGATGGCTACGAGCAGTACTTC
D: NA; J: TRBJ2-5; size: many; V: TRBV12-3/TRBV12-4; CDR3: CASSLVTAETQYF; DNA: TGTGCCAGCAGTTTAGTAACAGCAGAGACCCAGTACTTC
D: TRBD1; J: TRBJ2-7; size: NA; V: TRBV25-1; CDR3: CASSESGTGKYEQYF; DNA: TGTGCCAGCAGTGAATCAGGGACAGGGAAATACGAGCAGTACTTC
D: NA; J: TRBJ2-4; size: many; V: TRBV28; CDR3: CASSFGSSLAKNIQYF; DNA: TGTGCCAGCAGTTTTGGGTCTAGCCTAGCCAAAAACATTCAGTACTTC
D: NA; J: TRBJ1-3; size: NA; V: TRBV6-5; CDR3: CASQVTGSAGNTIYF; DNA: TGTGCCAGTCAAGTTACGGGGTCAGCTGGAAACACCATATATTTT
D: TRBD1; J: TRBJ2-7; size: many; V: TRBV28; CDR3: CASSLRLGQTYEQYF; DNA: TGTGCCAGCAGTTTACGCCTGGGACAGACCTACGAGCAGTACTTC
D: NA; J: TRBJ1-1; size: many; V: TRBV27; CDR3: CASSLQPETEAFF; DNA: TGTGCCAGCAGTTTACAGCCGGAGACTGAAGCTTTCTTT
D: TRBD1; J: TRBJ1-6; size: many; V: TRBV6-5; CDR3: CASSYSAAGGSYNSPLHF; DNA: TGTGCCAGCAGTTACTCAGCTGCAGGGGGTTCGTATAATTCACCCCTCCACTTT
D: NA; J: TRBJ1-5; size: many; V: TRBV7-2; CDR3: CASSSGTILQPQHF; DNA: TGTGCCAGCAGCTCCGGGACAATTCTTCAGCCCCAGCATTTT